The T cell receptor (beta chain) described here comes from a study of blood T cell repertoires in COVID-19. The sample holds one count of this clone. The germline gene is not matched at one end of the junction; a read error may be the cause. Germline CDR1 is GTSNPN and CDR2 is SVGIG (reference sequence). The CDR3 runs to 12 residues. Assay used: immunoSEQ multiplex PCR; TCRdb lists only in-frame clones, some missing. The repertoire holds about 190,000 clones, with about 81% as singletons. This clonotype was obtained from a man in his thirties or forties with active or convalescent COVID-19. Sequencing was carried out using peripheral blood. The chain recombines TRBV30 with TRBJ2-7; the D gene is possibly TRBD2 (5 bases). CDR3 sequence: CAWSVGGYLRAF. The CDR3 region has the DNA TGTGCCTGGAGTGTAGGAGGCTACCTACGAGCCTTC.